This T cell receptor (beta chain) was obtained from a study of blood T cells in healthy people across ages. Healthy Caucasians from Russia aged about 6 to 95 served as donors. The authors drew ten milliliters of peripheral blood from each donor. Primers used in a second PCR of roughly 6 to 11 cycles were a sample-barcoded 5' primer and a J-beta primer mix. TCRdb called the 5' RACE reads again in MiXCR, with one record for every CDR3 protein. The table has around 1,500,000 distinct CDR3 sequences, roughly 40% seen once. General study points: Across the age range, TCR beta diversity per million T cells fell in a roughly linear way. When set beside aged donors, long-lived donors presented more naive CD4+ cells and higher diversity.

Germline CDR1 and CDR2: MNHEY and SMNVEV (reference sequence). The CDR3 sequence is 15 residues long. Losses at the gene ends were 2 bases for V and 3 bases for J; bases not matched to a gene: 2. There are a few counts of this clonotype. Its antigen is unidentified. The sequencing sample was made of blood. The chain joins TRBV27 to TRBJ2-1; 9 bases map to TRBD1. The source is a woman between 18 and 29 years old in good health. The CDR3 DNA reads TGTGCCAGCAGTTTAAGGGGACAGGGCTACAATGAGCAGTTCTTC. Its translation: CASSLRGQGYNEQFF.